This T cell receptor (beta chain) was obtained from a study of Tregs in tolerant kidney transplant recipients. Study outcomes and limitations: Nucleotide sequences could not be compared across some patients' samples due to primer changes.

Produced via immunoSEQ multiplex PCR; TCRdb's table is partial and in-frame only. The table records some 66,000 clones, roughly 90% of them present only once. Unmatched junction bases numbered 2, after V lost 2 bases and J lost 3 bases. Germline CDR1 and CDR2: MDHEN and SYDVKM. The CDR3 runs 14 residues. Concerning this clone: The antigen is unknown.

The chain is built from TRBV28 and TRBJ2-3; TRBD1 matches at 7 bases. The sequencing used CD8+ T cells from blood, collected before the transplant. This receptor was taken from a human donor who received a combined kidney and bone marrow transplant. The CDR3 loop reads CASSLDRVTDTQYF. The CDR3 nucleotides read TGTGCCAGCAGTTTAGACAGGGTAACAGATACGCAGTATTTT.